The T cell receptor (beta chain) under discussion was sequenced for a study of T cell repertoires in aging, cancer and after chemotherapy. For the study at large: Healthy donor repertoires were recorded over several months to years and showed clear clonal overlap. Study observations and caveats: Across the chemotherapy interval, each cancer cohort showed higher median generation probability, suggesting thymic rebound. Age-matched healthy donors had significantly more diverse, less clonal blood TCR repertoires than untreated cancer patients.

TRB rearrangements spanning V, D and J were amplified using mixed TRB-A/B primers. One entry per CDR3 protein, called by TCRdb with MiXCR from the multiplex PCR reads. In the table there are some 10,000 distinct CDR3 sequences, 30% of which are singletons. Germline CDR1 SGHTA, CDR2 FQGNSA. The V and J ends lost 0 bases and 2 bases respectively, with 6 bases between them. This CDR3 has 14 amino acids. As regards this clonotype: Antigen: not known.

Peripheral blood genomic DNA, not sorted cells or RNA, was the template. This clonotype originated in a human donor in good health. The material sequenced was blood. V gene TRBV7-2 combines with J gene TRBJ2-3; D remains ambiguous. CDR3 region: CASSLARHTDTQYF. The CDR3 DNA sequence: TGTGCCAGCAGCTTAGCGCGGCACACAGATACGCAGTATTTT.